A selection of T cell receptor beta chains follows, all from one sample in a study of beta chain features in type 1 diabetes. Clones were sequenced by immunoSEQ multiplex PCR, and TCRdb holds only the in-frame ones, with some missing. The table lists approximately 160,000 clones, 63% of them singletons, with 0.08% to 0.09% in the top ten. Sequencing was carried out using naive CD4+ T cells from blood. The receptors shown here come from a man aged 25-45 years with type 1 diabetes. The CDR3 runs from the conserved cysteine through the conserved F or W. A D gene is named only where the DNA matches it firmly. Size is omitted from some rows. Given values are once, few, many or a class for expanded clones.

>NA|TRBV2|TRBJ2-5|NA
TGTGCCAGCAGTGAAGCGGTAGAGACCCAGTACTTC
CASSEAVETQYF
>NA|TRBV7-9|TRBJ2-3|NA
TGTGCCAGCACCCAAGCGGAGCGCACAGATACGCAGTATTTT
CASTQAERTDTQYF
>NA|TRBV7-9|TRBJ2-3|NA
TGTGCCAGCAGCTCAACCGAGGCAGGCTTGACAGATACGCAGTATTTT
CASSSTEAGLTDTQYF
>NA|TRBV9|TRBJ2-6|few
TGTGCCAGCAGCGTTGTGTCTGGGGCCAACGTCCTGACTTTC
CASSVVSGANVLTF
>NA|TRBV15|TRBJ2-7|few
TGTGCCACCAGCAGAGATCTGGGACACGAGCAGTACTTC
CATSRDLGHEQYF
>NA|TRBV4-3|TRBJ1-2|few
TGCGCCAGCAGCCAAGAAGGAGGGCAATTCTATGGCTACACCTTC
CASSQEGGQFYGYTF
>NA|TRBV7-2|TRBJ2-3|few
TGTGCCAGCAGCTCGCAGGGGACAGATACGCAGTATTTT
CASSSQGTDTQYF
>NA|TRBV14|TRBJ1-2|NA
TGTGCCAGCTCACAGCAAATCTATGGCTACACCTTC
CASSQQIYGYTF
>TRBD1|TRBV27|TRBJ1-1|NA
TGTGCCAGCAACAGGGGGCGGAACACTGAAGCTTTCTTT
CASNRGRNTEAFF
>TRBD1|TRBV4-1|TRBJ1-2|NA
TGCGCCAGCAGCCAAGGGGACAGGGTGAACTATGGCTACACCTTC
CASSQGDRVNYGYTF
>NA|TRBV5-1|TRBJ1-2|NA
TGCGCCAGCAGTCGCGCGGCAGGAGGCAACTATGGCTACACCTTC
CASSRAAGGNYGYTF
>NA|TRBV29-1|TRBJ1-4|NA
TGCAGCGCCACCCCATGGGACGAATCCCGCGAAAAACTGTTTTTT
CSATPWDESREKLFF
>TRBD1|TRBV29-1|TRBJ2-7|NA
TGCAGCGGCTCGACAGGGGGCAGCTACGAGCAGTACTTC
CSGSTGGSYEQYF
>NA|TRBV7-2|TRBJ2-3|NA
TGTGCCAGCAGCGCTCGGGATACGCAGTATTTT
CASSARDTQYF
>NA|TRBV29-1|TRBJ1-1|NA
TGCAGCGTTGCAACGGCTGAAGCTTTCTTT
CSVATAEAFF
>TRBD2|TRBV4-1|TRBJ2-5|NA
TGCGCCAGCAGCCAGGAGGGGACTAGTATTCAGACCCAGTACTTC
CASSQEGTSIQTQYF
>TRBD2|TRBV7-9|TRBJ2-1|NA
TGTGCCAGCAGCTTAGCCGGACTAGTGTCACTTGAGCAGTTCTTC
CASSLAGLVSLEQFF
>NA|TRBV5-1|TRBJ2-1|NA
TGCGCCAGCAGCTTGGCGGCAGGTTCCTACAATGAGCAGTTCTTC
CASSLAAGSYNEQFF
>NA|TRBV6-6|TRBJ1-2|NA
TGTGCCAGCAGTAACCAGCAGCAGAACTATGGCTACACCTTC
CASSNQQQNYGYTF
>NA|TRBV30|TRBJ1-1|few
TGTGCCTGGCGACAGCTTAACACTGAAGCTTTCTTT
CAWRQLNTEAFF
>NA|TRBV20-1|TRBJ1-2|NA
TGCAGTGTGGGGCAGTACTATGGCTACACCTTC
CSVGQYYGYTF
>NA|TRBV4-1|TRBJ2-5|NA
TGCGCCAGCAGCCAAGATGTGGTACTGCGCGAGACCCAGTACTTC
CASSQDVVLRETQYF
>NA|TRBV29-1|TRBJ2-7|few
TGCAGCGTTCGCCATCCCCAGGGTTACGAGCAGTACTTC
CSVRHPQGYEQYF
>NA|TRBV5-6|TRBJ1-1|NA
TGTGCCAGCAGCTCCTGGTGGGGGGCTGAGGACACTGAAGCTTTCTTT
CASSSWWGAEDTEAFF
>NA|TRBV7-8|TRBJ2-5|NA
TGTGCCAGCAGCTTAGCTGAGGGATCCCAAGAGACCCAGTACTTC
CASSLAEGSQETQYF
>NA|TRBV29-1|TRBJ1-1|once
TGCAGCGTTAAAATGAACACTGAAGCTTTCTTT
CSVKMNTEAFF
>NA|TRBV5-6|TRBJ2-3|NA
TGTGCCAGCAGCTTGAGGGGCCAGGGAGATACGCAGTATTTT
CASSLRGQGDTQYF
>NA|TRBV29-1|TRBJ2-7|NA
TGCAGCGCAGTAACAGATTACGAGCAGTACTTC
CSAVTDYEQYF
>NA|TRBV29-1|TRBJ2-5|NA
TGCAGCGTAAGCAGGGTAGAGACCCAGTACTTC
CSVSRVETQYF
>TRBD1|TRBV30|TRBJ1-1|few
TGTGCCTGGAGGCCACAGGGGGTCACTGAAGCTTTCTTT
CAWRPQGVTEAFF
>NA|TRBV29-1|TRBJ2-7|NA
TGCAGCGTAAATGGGTTAAGCTCCTACGAGCAGTACTTC
CSVNGLSSYEQYF
>NA|TRBV2|TRBJ2-3|NA
TGTGCCAGCAGTGAGGGAACAGATACGCAGTATTTT
CASSEGTDTQYF
>NA|TRBV2|TRBJ1-1|NA
TGTGCCAGCAGGTCGGACAGAACGAGCCTGCGGGCTTTCTTT
CASRSDRTSLRAFF
>TRBD1|TRBV23-1|TRBJ1-1|NA
TGCGCCAGCAGTCTTCCGGAACGCACAGGGGGTGGAAACACTGAAGCTTTCTTT
CASSLPERTGGGNTEAFF
>TRBD2|TRBV9|TRBJ2-7|NA
TGTGCCAGCAGCGTAGATGGACTAGCAAGCGAGCAGTACTTC
CASSVDGLASEQYF
>TRBD2|TRBV5-1|TRBJ2-3|NA
TGCGCCAGCGCTGGGACTAGCCGAAAAGATACGCAGTATTTT
CASAGTSRKDTQYF
>TRBD1|TRBV25-1|TRBJ2-5|few
TGTGCCAGCAGTGATGGGTACAGGGGGCGATCTGAGACCCAGTACTTC
CASSDGYRGRSETQYF
>NA|TRBV4-3|TRBJ2-3|NA
TGCGCCAGCAGCCAAGAGGGGACGCGGGGCCCAGATACGCAGTATTTT
CASSQEGTRGPDTQYF
>TRBD1|TRBV4-3|TRBJ1-1|NA
TGCGCCAGCAGCCAAGATTATAGGGGACAGGGGACTACCCGCGGAGCTTTCTTT
CASSQDYRGQGTTRGAFF
>TRBD1|TRBV7-9|TRBJ2-5|NA
TGTGCCAGCAGTTATCAGGGGGCCGAAGAGACCCAGTACTTC
CASSYQGAEETQYF
>TRBD1|TRBV7-2|TRBJ2-5|NA
TGTGCCAGCACTGACAGGGTACAAGAGACCCAGTACTTC
CASTDRVQETQYF
>NA|TRBV2|TRBJ2-1|NA
TGTGCCAGCAGTCCGACCAATGAGCAGTTCTTC
CASSPTNEQFF
>NA|TRBV7-2|TRBJ1-1|NA
TGTGCCAGCAGCGTTACAAGGAACACTGAAGCTTTCTTT
CASSVTRNTEAFF
>NA|TRBV7-7|TRBJ2-3|NA
TGTGCTAGCAGCTCCCGCCTCACAGGGCTGGATACGCAGTATTTT
CASSSRLTGLDTQYF
>NA|TRBV30|TRBJ2-7|NA
TGTGCCTGGAGTGCGGGATTTTACGAGCAGTACTTC
CAWSAGFYEQYF
>NA|TRBV30|TRBJ2-1|NA
TGTGCCTGGGGCCACCTGGATGAGCAGTTCTTC
CAWGHLDEQFF
>NA|TRBV29-1|TRBJ2-1|NA
TGCAGCGTAAAGGGGCAGCCCTACAATGAGCAGTTCTTC
CSVKGQPYNEQFF
>NA|TRBV2|TRBJ2-7|NA
TGTGCCAGCAGTGCAACCTCCTACGAGCAGTACTTC
CASSATSYEQYF
>NA|TRBV7-2|TRBJ2-7|NA
TGTGCCAGCAGCTTGGTACCCGGGCCGCTCTACGAGCAGTACTTC
CASSLVPGPLYEQYF
>NA|TRBV7-9|TRBJ2-5|NA
TGTGCCAGCAGCCCCCCCTCATGGGGGACCCAGTACTTC
CASSPPSWGTQYF
>NA|TRBV4-1|TRBJ2-1|NA
TGCGCCAGCAGCCTAGAACAGGGCAATGAGCAGTTCTTC
CASSLEQGNEQFF
>NA|TRBV9|TRBJ2-7|once
TGTGCCAGCAGCGTCCCACGAATGTTCCAGGGATTCTCCTACGAGCAGTACTTC
CASSVPRMFQGFSYEQYF